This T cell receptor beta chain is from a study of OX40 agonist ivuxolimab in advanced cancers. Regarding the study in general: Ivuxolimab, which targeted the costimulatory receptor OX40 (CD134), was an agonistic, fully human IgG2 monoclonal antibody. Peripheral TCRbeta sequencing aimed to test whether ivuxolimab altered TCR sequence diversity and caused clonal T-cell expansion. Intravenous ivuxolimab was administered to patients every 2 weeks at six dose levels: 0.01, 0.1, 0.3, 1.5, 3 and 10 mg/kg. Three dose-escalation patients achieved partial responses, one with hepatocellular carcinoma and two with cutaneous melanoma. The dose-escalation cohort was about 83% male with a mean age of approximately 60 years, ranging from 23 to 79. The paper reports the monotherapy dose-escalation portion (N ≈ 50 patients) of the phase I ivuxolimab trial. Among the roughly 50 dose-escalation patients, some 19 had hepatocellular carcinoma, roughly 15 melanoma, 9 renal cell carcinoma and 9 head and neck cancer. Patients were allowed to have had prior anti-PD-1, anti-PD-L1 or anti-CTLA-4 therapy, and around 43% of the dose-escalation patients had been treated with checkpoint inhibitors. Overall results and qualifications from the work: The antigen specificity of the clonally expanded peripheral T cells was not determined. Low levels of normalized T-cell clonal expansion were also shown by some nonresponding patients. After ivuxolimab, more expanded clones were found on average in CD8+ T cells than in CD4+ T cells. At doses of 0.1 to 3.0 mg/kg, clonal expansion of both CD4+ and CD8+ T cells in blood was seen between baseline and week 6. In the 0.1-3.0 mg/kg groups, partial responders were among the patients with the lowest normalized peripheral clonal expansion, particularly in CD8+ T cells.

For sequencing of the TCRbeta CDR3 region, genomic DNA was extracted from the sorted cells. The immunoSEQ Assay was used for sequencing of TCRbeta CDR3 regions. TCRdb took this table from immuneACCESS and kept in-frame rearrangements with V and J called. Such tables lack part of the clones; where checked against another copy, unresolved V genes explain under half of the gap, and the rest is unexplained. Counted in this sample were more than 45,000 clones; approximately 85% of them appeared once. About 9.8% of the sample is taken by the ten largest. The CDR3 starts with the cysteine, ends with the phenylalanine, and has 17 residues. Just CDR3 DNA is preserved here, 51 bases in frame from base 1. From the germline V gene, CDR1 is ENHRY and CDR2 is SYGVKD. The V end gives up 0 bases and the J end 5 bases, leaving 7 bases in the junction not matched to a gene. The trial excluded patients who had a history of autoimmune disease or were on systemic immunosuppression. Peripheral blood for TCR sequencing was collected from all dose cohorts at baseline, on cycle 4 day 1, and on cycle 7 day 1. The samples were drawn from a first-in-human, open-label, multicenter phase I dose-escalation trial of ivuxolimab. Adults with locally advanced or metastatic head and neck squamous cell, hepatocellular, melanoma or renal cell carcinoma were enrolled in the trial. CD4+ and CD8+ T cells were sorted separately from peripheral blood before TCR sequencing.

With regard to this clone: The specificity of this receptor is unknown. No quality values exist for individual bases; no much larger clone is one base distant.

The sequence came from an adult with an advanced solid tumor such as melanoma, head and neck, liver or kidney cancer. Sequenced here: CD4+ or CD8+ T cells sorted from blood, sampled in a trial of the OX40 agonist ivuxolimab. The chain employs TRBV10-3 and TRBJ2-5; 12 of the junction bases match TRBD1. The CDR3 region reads CAISESTGTGGRETQYF. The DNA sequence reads TGTGCCATCAGTGAGTCCACCGGGACAGGGGGCCGCGAGACCCAGTACTTC.